This T cell receptor (beta chain) was identified in a study of blood T cell repertoires in COVID-19. For the study at large: Samples taken during acute and convalescent COVID-19 were collected in the United States, Italy and Spain.

As handled by the study authors: From reference gene primer amplification, estimates of nucleated cell counts were derived. The repertoire was sequenced with immunoSEQ multiplex PCR; TCRdb's copy has only in-frame clones and lacks some. V, J and clone size are taken as reported in that table, and D and trimming were inferred from the DNA itself. The sample holds 55,000 to 75,000 clones, around 87% seen once. CDR3 length equals 15 residues. Germline assignment: CDR1 SEHNR and CDR2 FQNEAQ (reference sequence). The trim removed 9 bases at V and 5 bases at J, leaving 9 bases unmatched. This chain joins TRBV7-9 and TRBJ2-2; TRBD1 matches 10 bases. Input material: peripheral blood. This TCR was recovered from a human donor with active COVID-19. The donor label of this sample is uncertain. The CDR3 region has the DNA TGTGCCAGTAACCAGGGACAGGGGAATACCGGGGAGCTGTTTTTT. This encodes CASNQGQGNTGELFF. The variable domain in full, with the rest retrieved from reference TRBV7-9 and TRBJ2-2, is DTGVSQNPRHKITKRGQNVTFRCDPISEHNRLYWYRQTLGQGPEFLTYFQNEAQLEKSRLLSDRFSAERPKGSFSTLEIQRTEQGDSAMYLCASNQGQGNTGELFFGEGSRLTVL.